These T cell receptor beta chains were read from a single sample in a study of blood T cell repertoires in COVID-19. TCRdb's copy holds only in-frame clones and misses some; the assay was immunoSEQ multiplex PCR. The data contain 220,000 or so clones, about 88% of them singletons. The sequenced sample consisted of peripheral blood. Receptors originate from a woman between 50 and 59 years old with COVID-19, enrolled during active disease. CDR3s include the opening cysteine and the closing phenylalanine or tryptophan. The D gene is left open where the match is weak. A clone size is listed for some rows: how often the clone was seen (once, few, many), or a class if it is expanded.

cdr3_nt	cdr3_aa	clone_size	cdr3_length	d_call	j_call	v_call
TGTGCCTCGTCCCAACAGGGACCTAACTATGGCTACACCTTC	CASSQQGPNYGYTF	few	14	NA	TRBJ1-2	TRBV19
TGTGCCACCAAACGGCAGGGGCAGCGAGACAATTCACCCCTCCACTTT	CATKRQGQRDNSPLHF	NA	16	NA	TRBJ1-6	TRBV19
TGCGCCAGCAGCTTTCCCGGGAAGCGGAATTACAATGAGCAGTTCTTC	CASSFPGKRNYNEQFF	NA	16	NA	TRBJ2-1	TRBV5-1
TGTGCCAGCAGCGTTACGAACACCGGGGAGCTGTTTTTT	CASSVTNTGELFF	few	13	NA	TRBJ2-2	TRBV9
TGTGCCAGCAGCTTAGGGACTAGCGGGGGTGGTACGCAGTATTTT	CASSLGTSGGGTQYF	NA	15	TRBD2	TRBJ2-3	TRBV7-2
TGTGCCAGCAGCCCCCAAGTAGCTCCTAGGAGCTATGGCTACACCTTC	CASSPQVAPRSYGYTF	NA	16	NA	TRBJ1-2	TRBV28
TGTGCCTGGAGTGTGACAGGGAGTAATAATTCACCCCTCCACTTT	CAWSVTGSNNSPLHF	NA	15	TRBD1	TRBJ1-6	TRBV30
TGTGCCAGCAGTTTTTCGTACCAAGAGACCCAGTACTTC	CASSFSYQETQYF	NA	13	NA	TRBJ2-5	TRBV28
TGTGCCAGCGGTGGGACATTTCTAAGGGATGAGCAGTTCTTC	CASGGTFLRDEQFF	NA	14	NA	TRBJ2-1	TRBV28
TGTGCCAGCAGTGAAGTTTACGTGCAGAATTTAGGCAAGGGGAACTATGGCTACACCTTC	CASSEVYVQNLGKGNYGYTF	NA	20	NA	TRBJ1-2	TRBV2
TGCGCCAGCAGCTCTTCCCCCGGGTTGAACACCGGGGAGCTGTTTTTT	CASSSSPGLNTGELFF	NA	16	NA	TRBJ2-2	TRBV5-1
TGCGCCAGCAGTGAGTCGGCAGGGGGGACTGAAGCTTTCTTT	CASSESAGGTEAFF	NA	14	TRBD1	TRBJ1-1	TRBV10-1
TGTGCCAGCAGCGTAGAAGACAGGGACGACTATGGCTACACCTTC	CASSVEDRDDYGYTF	NA	15	TRBD1	TRBJ1-2	TRBV9
TGTGCCAGCAGTTTACGGACAGGGCATATTTTCTTC	CASSLRTGHIFF	NA	12	TRBD1	TRBJ2-1	TRBV6-6
TGTGCCAGCAGCTCTGACAGGGGATCACCCCTCCACTTT	CASSSDRGSPLHF	NA	13	TRBD1	TRBJ1-6	TRBV7-2
TGCGCCAGCAGCCTTCTCCCGGCCGGCGGGGAAAAACTGTTTTTT	CASSLLPAGGEKLFF	NA	15	NA	TRBJ1-4	TRBV5-1